Listed below are T cell receptor beta chains from one sample, sequenced in a study of blood T cell repertoires in COVID-19. Data came from immunoSEQ multiplex PCR; TCRdb stores just in-frame clones and leaves some out. This table has about 150,000 clones, about 90% appearing once. The sequencing sample was made of PBMCs or T cells enriched from blood (not recorded which). Receptors were obtained from a woman aged 40 to 50 who had been exposed to COVID-19. CDR3s include the opening cysteine and the closing phenylalanine or tryptophan. A D gene is named only where the DNA matches it firmly. Size is omitted from some rows. Given values are once, few, many or a class for expanded clones.

clone_size	j_call	v_call	d_call	cdr3_nt	cdr3_aa
-	TRBJ2-1	TRBV29-1	TRBD2	TGCAGCGTCCTTGGACTAGCGGGATCTTCCAGCTCCTACAATGAGCAGTTCTTC	CSVLGLAGSSSSYNEQFF
-	TRBJ2-7	TRBV7-8	-	TGTGCCAGCAGCTTAGTTGATGGCAGGGCGTCCTCCTACGAGCAGTACTTC	CASSLVDGRASSYEQYF
-	TRBJ1-2	TRBV2	-	TGTGCCAGCAGTCTGCCGACGGGAGTCTATGGCTACACCTTC	CASSLPTGVYGYTF
-	TRBJ2-7	TRBV27	TRBD2	TGTGCCAGCAGTCCCTACCCTGGGTCTAGCGGTACCTCCTACGAGCAGTACTTC	CASSPYPGSSGTSYEQYF
-	TRBJ2-2	TRBV21-1	-	TGTGCCAGCACCTCGGAAACGCGGGAGGGCCCCGGGGAGCTGTTTTTT	CASTSETREGPGELFF
-	TRBJ2-5	TRBV4-1	TRBD1	TGCGCCAGCAGCTCGCGGACAGGGTTTATGAGTAAGGAGACCCAGTACTTC	CASSSRTGFMSKETQYF
-	TRBJ1-2	TRBV4-2	-	TGTGCCAGCAGCCAAGGGGGGCGGACAGTATTGATCGGCTACACCTTC	CASSQGGRTVLIGYTF
once	TRBJ1-3	TRBV18	-	TGTGCCAGCTCCCGTGACAGGTCCGGAAACACCATATATTTT	CASSRDRSGNTIYF
-	TRBJ2-1	TRBV28	-	TGTGCCAGCAGTTACGGGAGAGCCTACAATGAGCAGTTCTTC	CASSYGRAYNEQFF
-	TRBJ2-1	TRBV28	TRBD1	TGTGCCAGCAGTTTACTTATAGGGCGGGACAGGGAGGCGTATGAGCAGTTCTTC	CASSLLIGRDREAYEQFF
-	TRBJ1-3	TRBV5-1	TRBD1	TGCGCCAGCAGCTCAGGGGGTCTTAAGAGCTCTGGAAACACCATATATTTT	CASSSGGLKSSGNTIYF
-	TRBJ1-1	TRBV19	-	TGTGCCAGTAGTATAGATCTCCAGGGTAAAGCTTTCTTT	CASSIDLQGKAFF
-	TRBJ1-1	TRBV19	-	TGTGCCAGTAGTGCCAACAGGGCAACTGAAGCTTTCTTT	CASSANRATEAFF
-	TRBJ2-7	TRBV6-5	-	TGTGCCAGCAGCCAGACCGGGACTTCCTACGAGCAGTACTTC	CASSQTGTSYEQYF
-	TRBJ2-2	TRBV7-6	-	TGTGCCAGCAGCTTAGAAGGCGGGCCGGACACCGGGGAGCTGTTTTTT	CASSLEGGPDTGELFF
-	TRBJ2-3	TRBV6-5	-	TGTGCCAGCAGGCCGGCCGGGGATACGCAGTATTTT	CASRPAGDTQYF